Listed below are T cell receptor beta chains from one sample, sequenced in a study of blood T cell repertoires in COVID-19. Repertoires were generated with immunoSEQ multiplex PCR, while TCRdb's copy carries only in-frame clones and drops some. The table records about 210,000 clones, around 84% of them present only once. Sequences were obtained from peripheral blood. These receptor sequences come from a man in his forties or fifties with active or convalescent COVID-19. Both conserved end residues are part of each CDR3. Fields, in order: clone size, D gene, V gene, J gene, CDR3 protein, CDR3 DNA. The D gene is left open where the match is weak. The size of a clone is reported for some rows only, either as once, few or many, or as a class for expanded clones.

clone_size: once; d_call: TRBD1; v_call: TRBV28; j_call: TRBJ1-1; cdr3_aa: CASSGDRGFRPQNTEAFF; cdr3_nt: TGTGCCAGCTCGGGGGACAGGGGGTTTCGGCCGCAGAACACTGAAGCTTTCTTT
clone_size: -; d_call: -; v_call: TRBV6-5; j_call: TRBJ1-2; cdr3_aa: CASIREGGTNYGYTF; cdr3_nt: TGTGCCAGCATCCGGGAGGGGGGGACTAACTATGGCTACACCTTC
clone_size: -; d_call: -; v_call: TRBV7-2; j_call: TRBJ2-5; cdr3_aa: CASSESRYKETQYF; cdr3_nt: TGTGCCAGCAGCGAGAGCAGGTATAAAGAGACCCAGTACTTC
clone_size: -; d_call: TRBD1; v_call: TRBV7-9; j_call: TRBJ1-2; cdr3_aa: CASSQSRHGTGGSGYTF; cdr3_nt: TGTGCCAGCAGCCAAAGCCGTCATGGGACAGGGGGTAGTGGCTACACCTTC
clone_size: -; d_call: TRBD2; v_call: TRBV2; j_call: TRBJ2-1; cdr3_aa: CASIYSGGPPYNEQFF; cdr3_nt: TGTGCCAGCATTTATAGCGGGGGCCCTCCCTACAATGAGCAGTTCTTC
clone_size: -; d_call: -; v_call: TRBV6-2/TRBV6-3; j_call: TRBJ1-2; cdr3_aa: CASSYKGNYGYTF; cdr3_nt: TGTGCCAGCAGTTATAAGGGGAACTATGGCTACACCTTC
clone_size: few; d_call: TRBD2; v_call: TRBV18; j_call: TRBJ2-1; cdr3_aa: CASSPAGPGLVNEQFF; cdr3_nt: TGTGCCAGCTCACCAGCGGGTCCGGGACTAGTGAATGAGCAGTTCTTC
clone_size: once; d_call: -; v_call: TRBV27; j_call: TRBJ2-2; cdr3_aa: CASSFEQNTGELFF; cdr3_nt: TGTGCCAGCAGTTTTGAACAGAACACCGGGGAGCTGTTTTTT
clone_size: few; d_call: TRBD1; v_call: TRBV6-5; j_call: TRBJ2-4; cdr3_aa: CASTRDSGPFNIQYF; cdr3_nt: TGTGCCAGCACCCGGGACAGCGGTCCATTTAACATTCAGTACTTC
clone_size: -; d_call: TRBD2; v_call: TRBV2; j_call: TRBJ2-5; cdr3_aa: CASSRDARGAQETQYF; cdr3_nt: TGTGCCAGCAGTCGTGACGCGCGGGGGGCCCAAGAGACCCAGTACTTC
clone_size: -; d_call: TRBD2; v_call: TRBV9; j_call: TRBJ2-1; cdr3_aa: CASSVGSPSGTWNEQFF; cdr3_nt: TGTGCCAGCAGCGTAGGGTCCCCTAGCGGTACCTGGAATGAGCAGTTCTTC
clone_size: -; d_call: TRBD1; v_call: TRBV28; j_call: TRBJ2-1; cdr3_aa: CASSPTGTGDNEQFF; cdr3_nt: TGTGCCAGCAGTCCCACCGGGACAGGGGACAATGAGCAGTTCTTC
clone_size: -; d_call: TRBD2; v_call: TRBV24-1; j_call: TRBJ2-2; cdr3_aa: CATSDWEGFNTGELFF; cdr3_nt: TGTGCCACCAGTGATTGGGAGGGGTTTAACACCGGGGAGCTGTTTTTT
clone_size: once; d_call: TRBD1; v_call: TRBV18; j_call: TRBJ1-2; cdr3_aa: CASSPTGQGIPGYTF; cdr3_nt: TGTGCCAGCTCACCAACGGGACAGGGGATCCCTGGCTACACCTTC
clone_size: -; d_call: TRBD1; v_call: TRBV4-1; j_call: TRBJ2-3; cdr3_aa: CASSQGTGLDTQYF; cdr3_nt: TGCGCCAGCAGCCAAGGGACAGGGTTAGATACGCAGTATTTT
clone_size: -; d_call: -; v_call: TRBV5-4; j_call: TRBJ1-5; cdr3_aa: CASSSGGNQPQHF; cdr3_nt: TGTGCCAGCAGCTCAGGGGGCAATCAGCCCCAGCATTTT
clone_size: -; d_call: TRBD2; v_call: TRBV19; j_call: TRBJ2-1; cdr3_aa: CASSPSGGSYNEQFF; cdr3_nt: TGTGCCAGTAGCCCAAGCGGGGGGTCCTACAATGAGCAGTTCTTC
clone_size: few; d_call: TRBD1; v_call: TRBV11-2; j_call: TRBJ1-2; cdr3_aa: CASTPGGSNYGYTF; cdr3_nt: TGTGCCAGCACCCCAGGGGGCTCCAACTATGGCTACACCTTC
clone_size: -; d_call: -; v_call: TRBV28; j_call: TRBJ1-3; cdr3_aa: CASSLPYSGNTIYF; cdr3_nt: TGTGCCAGCAGTTTACCTTACTCTGGAAACACCATATATTTT
clone_size: -; d_call: -; v_call: TRBV27; j_call: TRBJ2-1; cdr3_aa: CATYSSYNEQFF; cdr3_nt: TGTGCCACCTATAGCTCCTACAATGAGCAGTTCTTC
clone_size: -; d_call: TRBD1; v_call: TRBV11-2; j_call: TRBJ2-1; cdr3_aa: CASRGTGGNEQFF; cdr3_nt: TGTGCCAGCAGAGGGACAGGGGGCAATGAGCAGTTCTTC
clone_size: once; d_call: -; v_call: TRBV10-3; j_call: TRBJ1-2; cdr3_aa: CAIRSGQLYGYTF; cdr3_nt: TGTGCCATCAGGTCAGGACAGCTCTATGGCTACACCTTC
clone_size: -; d_call: -; v_call: TRBV19; j_call: TRBJ1-2; cdr3_aa: CASSIGRARGYTF; cdr3_nt: TGTGCCAGTAGTATAGGCAGGGCGCGAGGCTACACCTTC
clone_size: -; d_call: -; v_call: TRBV19; j_call: TRBJ1-1; cdr3_aa: CASISGSAGNTEAFF; cdr3_nt: TGTGCCAGTATTTCGGGGTCCGCAGGGAACACTGAAGCTTTCTTT
clone_size: -; d_call: -; v_call: TRBV25-1; j_call: TRBJ1-2; cdr3_aa: CASLGGADGYTF; cdr3_nt: TGTGCCAGCCTTGGGGGGGCAGATGGCTACACCTTC
clone_size: -; d_call: -; v_call: TRBV6-2/TRBV6-3; j_call: TRBJ2-3; cdr3_aa: CASTPTYSRTDTQYF; cdr3_nt: TGTGCCAGCACCCCAACTTACTCCCGCACAGATACGCAGTATTTT
clone_size: -; d_call: TRBD1; v_call: TRBV19; j_call: TRBJ1-1; cdr3_aa: CASSIQGANTEAFF; cdr3_nt: TGTGCCAGTAGTATCCAGGGGGCTAACACTGAAGCTTTCTTT
clone_size: -; d_call: -; v_call: TRBV7-2; j_call: TRBJ1-2; cdr3_aa: CASSYEDSTGYGYTF; cdr3_nt: TGTGCCAGCAGCTACGAAGACTCAACGGGCTATGGCTACACCTTC
clone_size: -; d_call: -; v_call: TRBV7-2; j_call: TRBJ2-3; cdr3_aa: CASSLAPGQGTDTQYF; cdr3_nt: TGTGCCAGCAGCTTAGCGCCGGGGCAGGGGACAGATACGCAGTATTTT
clone_size: -; d_call: -; v_call: TRBV19; j_call: TRBJ1-1; cdr3_aa: CASTDGRLMNTEAFF; cdr3_nt: TGTGCCAGCACCGACGGGAGACTCATGAACACTGAAGCTTTCTTT
clone_size: -; d_call: TRBD2; v_call: TRBV24-1; j_call: TRBJ2-1; cdr3_aa: CATSVGTSGSYNEQFF; cdr3_nt: TGTGCCACCAGTGTTGGGACTAGCGGCTCCTACAATGAGCAGTTCTTC
clone_size: -; d_call: -; v_call: TRBV9; j_call: TRBJ1-1; cdr3_aa: CASSVRGGNTEAFF; cdr3_nt: TGTGCCAGCAGCGTAAGGGGAGGGAACACTGAAGCTTTCTTT
clone_size: -; d_call: TRBD1; v_call: TRBV19; j_call: TRBJ1-3; cdr3_aa: CASSVRGQGGYSGNTIYF; cdr3_nt: TGTGCCAGTAGTGTTAGGGGCCAAGGGGGCTACTCTGGAAACACCATATATTTT
clone_size: -; d_call: TRBD1; v_call: TRBV4-1; j_call: TRBJ1-6; cdr3_aa: CASSQDDRAYNSPLHF; cdr3_nt: TGCGCCAGCAGCCAAGATGACAGGGCCTATAATTCACCCCTCCACTTT
clone_size: -; d_call: TRBD1; v_call: TRBV5-1; j_call: TRBJ2-5; cdr3_aa: CASSRDTGEETQYF; cdr3_nt: TGCGCCAGCAGCCGGGACACAGGGGAAGAGACCCAGTACTTC
clone_size: -; d_call: TRBD2; v_call: TRBV7-3; j_call: TRBJ2-1; cdr3_aa: CASSPGLASYNEQFF; cdr3_nt: TGTGCCAGCAGCCCCGGACTAGCTTCCTACAATGAGCAGTTCTTC
clone_size: -; d_call: -; v_call: TRBV25-1; j_call: TRBJ1-3; cdr3_aa: CASSEYNSGNTIYF; cdr3_nt: TGTGCCAGCAGTGAATATAACTCCGGAAACACCATATATTTT
clone_size: -; d_call: -; v_call: TRBV19; j_call: TRBJ2-3; cdr3_aa: CASSAFTGISSTDTQYF; cdr3_nt: TGTGCCAGTAGTGCCTTTACAGGGATTTCTAGCACAGATACGCAGTATTTT
clone_size: few; d_call: -; v_call: TRBV7-2; j_call: TRBJ1-5; cdr3_aa: CASSFNPRGQPQHF; cdr3_nt: TGTGCCAGCAGCTTTAACCCCAGAGGTCAGCCCCAGCATTTT
clone_size: -; d_call: -; v_call: TRBV7-6; j_call: TRBJ2-2; cdr3_aa: CASSLVPATGELFF; cdr3_nt: TGTGCCAGCAGCTTAGTCCCCGCGACCGGGGAGCTGTTTTTT
clone_size: few; d_call: TRBD2; v_call: TRBV7-8; j_call: TRBJ2-5; cdr3_aa: CASSSTHSGGPRTQYF; cdr3_nt: TGTGCCAGCAGCTCCACACATAGCGGGGGGCCGAGGACCCAGTACTTC
clone_size: -; d_call: TRBD1; v_call: TRBV10-3; j_call: TRBJ2-3; cdr3_aa: CATHRDRATDTQYF; cdr3_nt: TGTGCCACTCACCGGGACAGGGCCACAGATACGCAGTATTTT
clone_size: -; d_call: -; v_call: TRBV6-1; j_call: TRBJ2-7; cdr3_aa: CASSDMGAAYEQYF; cdr3_nt: TGTGCCAGCAGTGATATGGGGGCAGCCTACGAGCAGTACTTC
clone_size: -; d_call: TRBD1; v_call: TRBV2; j_call: TRBJ1-6; cdr3_aa: CASSTGVGSPLHF; cdr3_nt: TGTGCCAGCAGTACAGGGGTAGGTTCACCCCTCCACTTT
clone_size: -; d_call: -; v_call: TRBV7-9; j_call: TRBJ2-1; cdr3_aa: CASSEVRASAFEQFF; cdr3_nt: TGTGCCAGCAGCGAGGTGAGGGCTAGCGCGTTTGAGCAGTTCTTC
clone_size: -; d_call: -; v_call: TRBV2; j_call: TRBJ2-1; cdr3_aa: CASNGDTSLAPYNEQFF; cdr3_nt: TGTGCCAGCAATGGGGACACCTCCCTGGCCCCGTACAATGAGCAGTTCTTC
clone_size: -; d_call: -; v_call: TRBV5-8; j_call: TRBJ1-2; cdr3_aa: CASSLGWANNYGYTF; cdr3_nt: TGTGCCAGCAGCTTGGGTTGGGCCAATAACTATGGCTACACCTTC
clone_size: -; d_call: TRBD1; v_call: TRBV5-1; j_call: TRBJ2-6; cdr3_aa: CASTLEALGQGQLVLTF; cdr3_nt: TGCGCCAGCACCCTGGAGGCTTTAGGACAGGGCCAACTCGTTTTGACTTTC
clone_size: -; d_call: -; v_call: TRBV19; j_call: TRBJ1-5; cdr3_aa: CASSPVRDQPQHF; cdr3_nt: TGTGCCAGTAGCCCCGTCCGGGATCAGCCCCAGCATTTT
clone_size: -; d_call: TRBD1; v_call: TRBV5-1; j_call: TRBJ2-7; cdr3_aa: CASNKGTGSPREQYF; cdr3_nt: TGCGCCAGCAACAAAGGGACAGGCTCCCCCCGCGAGCAGTACTTC
clone_size: -; d_call: -; v_call: TRBV4-1; j_call: TRBJ1-1; cdr3_aa: CASSRSGAEAFF; cdr3_nt: TGCGCCAGCAGCCGGTCAGGGGCCGAAGCTTTCTTT
clone_size: -; d_call: -; v_call: TRBV6-5; j_call: TRBJ1-2; cdr3_aa: CASSLSGGGYTF; cdr3_nt: TGTGCCAGCTCCCTATCGGGGGGCGGCTACACCTTC
clone_size: once; d_call: TRBD1; v_call: TRBV6-5; j_call: TRBJ1-1; cdr3_aa: CASSQGGHQNTEAFF; cdr3_nt: TGTGCCAGCAGCCAGGGGGGACACCAAAACACTGAAGCTTTCTTT
clone_size: -; d_call: -; v_call: TRBV19; j_call: TRBJ1-1; cdr3_aa: CASSPQGQMTEAFF; cdr3_nt: TGTGCCAGTAGTCCGCAGGGGCAAATGACTGAAGCTTTCTTT